This entry lists 20 T cell receptor beta chains sequenced from one sample in a study of blood T cell repertoires in COVID-19. Only in-frame clones appear in the TCRdb table, and some are missing; sequencing was by immunoSEQ multiplex PCR. The sample records 60,000 or so clones, roughly 93% being singletons. The source material was peripheral blood. These receptors all come from a human donor in a cohort sampled during active COVID-19.

The J gene is TRBJ1-2, the V gene TRBV6-5; D may be TRBD1 (5 bases). The CDR3 loop spans 14 amino acids. Germline values: CDR1 MNHEY, CDR2 SVGAGI. V was clipped by 2 bases and J by 6 bases, with 13 bases between them. The CDR3 nucleotides are TGTGCCAGCAGTTACGCGACAGTTTTGGATGGCTACACCTTC. Residues: CASSYATVLDGYTF.

The chain links TRBV7-8 to TRBJ1-5, with 9 nucleotides matching TRBD1. In germline, CDR1 is SGHVS, CDR2 FQNEAQ. This CDR3 contains 19 residues. Losses at the gene ends were 4 bases for V and 0 bases for J; bases not matched to a gene: 13. DNA of the CDR3: TGTGCCAGCAGCTATGGACAGGGGCGGGTTCGGGATAGCAATCAGCCCCAGCATTTT. Amino acid sequence: CASSYGQGRVRDSNQPQHF. Supplemented by reference TRBV7-8 and TRBJ1-5, the full variable domain reads GAGVSQSPRYKVAKRGQDVALRCDPISGHVSLFWYQQALGQGPEFLTYFQNEAQLDKSGLPSDRFFAERPEGSVSTLKIQRTQQEDSAVYLCASSYGQGRVRDSNQPQHFGDGTRLSIL.

The V gene is TRBV11-2, the J gene TRBJ2-1; 8 nucleotides line up with TRBD2. With V trimmed by 1 base and J by 9 bases, 8 bases remained unmatched. The CDR3 spans 15 residues. In germline, CDR1 is SGHAT, CDR2 FQNNGV. Here the CDR3 DNA reads TGTGCCAGCAGCTTAGGGGGAGCGGGAGTGGGTGAGCAGTTCTTC. This encodes CASSLGGAGVGEQFF.

This chain uses TRBV11-3 with TRBJ2-7, with 7 bases that match TRBD2. The CDR3 loop spans 14 amino acids. The germline V gene encodes CDR1 SGHNT and CDR2 YENEEA. Trimming at V came to 2 bases and at J to 3 bases, leaving 4 bases not matched to a gene. Here the CDR3 DNA reads TGTGCCAGCAGCTTAATGGCGGGGGACTACGAGCAGTACTTC. Translated, it gives CASSLMAGDYEQYF. Full variable domain (rest looked up from reference TRBV11-3 and TRBJ2-7): EAGVVQSPRYKIIEKKQPVAFWCNPISGHNTLYWYLQNLGQGPELLIRYENEEAVDDSQLPKDRFSAERLKGVDSTLKIQPAELGDSAVYLCASSLMAGDYEQYFGPGTRLTVT.

CDR3 DNA: TGTGCCAGCAGTGACTCGAAGGAGGAGGAGACCCAGTACTTC. Its protein product is CASSDSKEEETQYF. The rearrangement links TRBV6-4 to TRBJ2-5, with D perhaps matching TRBD2 (5 bases). The CDR3 spans 14 residues. The germline V gene has CDR1 MRHNA and CDR2 SNTAGT. The V end lost 0 bases, the J end lost 5 bases, and 10 bases lay between the germline ends.

This clone was seen only a few times. The chain combines TRBV7-9 with TRBJ2-7; the match to TRBD1 covers 9 bases. The CDR3 consists of 16 residues. The germline V gene encodes CDR1 SEHNR and CDR2 FQNEAQ (reference sequence). The V segment lost 3 bases and the J segment 3 bases; nucleotides outside the gene matches: 9. The DNA of the CDR3 is TGTGCCAGCAGCTTTCCCCGGGACAGGGAGCTCTACGAGCAGTACTTC. Residues: CASSFPRDRELYEQYF. The full variable domain, with the rest looked up from reference TRBV7-9 and TRBJ2-7, is DTGVSQNPRHKITKRGQNVTFRCDPISEHNRLYWYRQTLGQGPEFLTYFQNEAQLEKSRLLSDRFSAERPKGSFSTLEIQRTEQGDSAMYLCASSFPRDRELYEQYFGPGTRLTVT.

This sequence joins TRBV4-1 and TRBJ2-1, with D possibly TRBD1 on 6 matching bases. Trimming removed 6 bases at V and 0 bases at J, with 15 bases between. The CDR3 runs to 16 residues. Germline V gene data show CDR1 as MGHRA and CDR2 as YSYEKL. The CDR3 spells CASSPGTQSSYNEQFF. The CDR3 DNA is TGCGCCAGCAGTCCCGGGACACAGAGCTCCTACAATGAGCAGTTCTTC.

The CDR3 sequence is CASSLRTAGGYEQYF. CDR3 nucleotides: TGTGCCAGCAGCTTACGGACGGCGGGGGGGTACGAGCAGTACTTC. V usage is TRBV7-2 and J usage is TRBJ2-7; 9 bases align to TRBD2. Germline loops: CDR1 SGHTA, CDR2 FQGNSA. J gave up 4 bases and V 2 bases, and 6 bases lay outside the gene matches. The CDR3 covers 15 residues.

The J gene is TRBJ2-6, the V gene TRBV28; weak D call: TRBD2 (5 bases). Trimming removed 6 bases at V and 1 base at J, with 10 bases between. The CDR3 runs to 15 residues. Germline V CDR1 and CDR2: MDHEN, SYDVKM. CDR3 in amino acids: CASRTRGSGANVLTF. CDR3 sequence (DNA): TGTGCCAGCAGAACTCGAGGGTCTGGGGCCAACGTCCTGACTTTC.

V usage is TRBV11-2 and J usage is TRBJ2-7, with a weak D call TRBD2 (5 bases). V shed 8 bases and J shed 6 bases, with 17 bases lying between them. This CDR3 contains 13 residues. The V gene's germline CDR1 is SGHAT and CDR2 FQNNGV. CDR3 loop: CASAILREGEQYF. As DNA, the CDR3 is TGTGCCAGCGCTATCCTACGGGAAGGCGAGCAGTACTTC.

This chain links TRBV18 with TRBJ2-1, with 14 positions matching TRBD2. V trimming: 2 bases; J trimming: 6 bases; junction bases outside the gene matches: 6. This CDR3 is built from 17 residues. Germline CDR1 KGHSH, CDR2 LQKENI. CDR3 in amino acids: CASSPSLTSGRANEQFF. In nucleotides, the CDR3 is TGTGCCAGCTCACCATCGTTGACTAGCGGGAGGGCCAATGAGCAGTTCTTC.

The chain couples TRBV12-3 or TRBV12-4 to TRBJ1-4; unclear D gene. CDR3 length equals 13 residues. The ends were cut back, 5 bases at V and 7 bases at J, with 11 bases in the middle. The CDR3 DNA sequence: TGTGCCAGCAGTGACAACTCCGGTGAAAAACTGTTTTTT. This encodes CASSDNSGEKLFF.

The V gene is TRBV7-8, the J gene TRBJ2-1; 8 bases line up with TRBD2. V was clipped by 5 bases and J by 3 bases; unmatched bases: 9. The germline CDR1 and CDR2 sequences are SGHVS and FQNEAQ. The CDR3 sequence is 16 residues long. The CDR3 coding sequence is TGTGCCAGCAGCCTCTGGGAGACTAGCGTCTACAATGAGCAGTTCTTC. It is translated as CASSLWETSVYNEQFF.

This rearrangement joins TRBV7-2 to TRBJ2-7; 7 bases fit TRBD2. The germline V gene encodes CDR1 SGHTA and CDR2 FQGNSA. This CDR3 has 14 amino acids. J was trimmed by 3 bases and V by 5 bases; bases with no gene match: 7. In nucleotides, the CDR3 is TGTGCCAGCAGCGTCACGGGACTAAGCTACGAGCAGTACTTC. Encoded protein: CASSVTGLSYEQYF.

Only one count was recorded for this clone. The chain recombines TRBV7-2 with TRBJ2-7; D is unresolved. Germline assignment: CDR1 SGHTA and CDR2 FQGNSA. V lost 0 bases and J 2 bases, leaving 8 bases between the germline ends. This CDR3 comprises 14 residues. The CDR3 sequence: CASSLATQTYEQYF. Here the CDR3 DNA reads TGTGCCAGCAGCTTAGCGACACAGACCTACGAGCAGTACTTC.

This chain joins TRBV7-9 and TRBJ1-4; unclear D gene. Germline CDR1 and CDR2: SEHNR and FQNEAQ (reference sequence). Between the trimmed V and J ends, which lost 4 bases and 6 bases, there was a span of 6 bases. There are 12 residues in the CDR3. The CDR3 region has the DNA TGTGCCAGCAGCTACACCGATGAAAAACTGTTTTTT. Amino acids: CASSYTDEKLFF.

This chain joins TRBV5-1 and TRBJ2-2, with TRBD1 matching 10 bases. CDR1 is SGHRS and CDR2 is YFSETQ in the germline V gene. The trim removed 3 bases at V and 4 bases at J, leaving 6 bases unmatched. This CDR3 is built from 16 residues. Here the CDR3 DNA reads TGCGCCAGCAGCTCCGACAGGGGGCACGCCACCGGGGAGCTGTTTTTT. Protein product: CASSSDRGHATGELFF. The full variable domain, in which reference TRBV5-1 and TRBJ2-2 provide the parts outside the CDR3, is KAGVTQTPRYLIKTRGQQVTLSCSPISGHRSVSWYQQTPGQGLQFLFEYFSETQRNKGNFPGRFSGRQFSNSRSEMNVSTLELGDSALYLCASSSDRGHATGELFFGEGSRLTVL.

Here the CDR3 DNA reads TGTGCCAGTAGTATTAGGAGGGGGCGCGCCAATGAGCAGTTCTTC. Residues: CASSIRRGRANEQFF. The J gene is TRBJ2-1, the V gene TRBV19, with D possibly being TRBD1 (7 bases). V gave up 3 bases and J gave up 6 bases, with 15 bases separating them. CDR3 length: 15 residues. Germline V gene sequence: CDR1 LNHDA, CDR2 SQIVND (reference sequence).

V is TRBV7-3 and J is TRBJ2-3, with D perhaps TRBD1 (6 bases). V lost 0 bases to trimming and J lost 1 base, with 8 bases between them. Germline values: CDR1 SGHTA, CDR2 FQGTGA. The CDR3 has 15 amino acids. The CDR3 sequence: CASSLTAGGTDTQYF. The CDR3, as DNA: TGTGCCAGCAGCTTAACGGCAGGGGGCACAGATACGCAGTATTTT.

The V and J genes are TRBV29-1 and TRBJ2-5, with 14 nucleotides matching TRBD2. Germline CDR1 reads SQVTM; CDR2 reads ANQGSEA. The ends lost 4 bases at V and 4 bases at J; junction bases unmatched: 2. The CDR3 covers 14 residues. CDR3 nucleotide sequence: TGCAGCGTTGGACTAGCGGGAGGGGTAGAGACCCAGTACTTC. The encoded protein is CSVGLAGGVETQYF.